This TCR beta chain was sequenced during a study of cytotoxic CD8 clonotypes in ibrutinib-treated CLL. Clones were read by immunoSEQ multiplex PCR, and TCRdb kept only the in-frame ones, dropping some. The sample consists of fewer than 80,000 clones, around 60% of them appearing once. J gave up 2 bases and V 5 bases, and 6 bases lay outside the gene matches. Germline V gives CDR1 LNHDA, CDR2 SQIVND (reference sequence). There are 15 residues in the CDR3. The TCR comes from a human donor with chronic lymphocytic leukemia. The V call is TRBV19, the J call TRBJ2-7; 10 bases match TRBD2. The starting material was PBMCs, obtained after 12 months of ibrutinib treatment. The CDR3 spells CASSSLAGETYEQYF. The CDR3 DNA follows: TGTGCCAGTAGTTCTCTAGCGGGAGAGACCTACGAGCAGTACTTC.